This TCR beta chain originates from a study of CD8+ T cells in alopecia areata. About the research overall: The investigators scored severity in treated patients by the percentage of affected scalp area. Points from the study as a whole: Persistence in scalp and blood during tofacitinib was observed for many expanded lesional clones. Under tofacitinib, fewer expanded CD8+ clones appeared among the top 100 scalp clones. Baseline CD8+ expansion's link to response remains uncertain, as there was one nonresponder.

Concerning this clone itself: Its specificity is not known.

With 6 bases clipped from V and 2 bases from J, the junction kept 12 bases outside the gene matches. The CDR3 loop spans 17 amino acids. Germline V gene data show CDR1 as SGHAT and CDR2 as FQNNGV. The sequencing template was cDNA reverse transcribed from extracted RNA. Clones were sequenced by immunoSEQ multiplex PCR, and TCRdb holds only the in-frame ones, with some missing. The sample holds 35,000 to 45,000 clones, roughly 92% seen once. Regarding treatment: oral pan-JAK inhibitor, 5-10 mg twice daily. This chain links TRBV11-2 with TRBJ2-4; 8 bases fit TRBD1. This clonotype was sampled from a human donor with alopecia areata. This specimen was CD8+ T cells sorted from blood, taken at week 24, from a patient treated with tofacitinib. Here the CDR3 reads CASSFPRTGGTKNIQYF. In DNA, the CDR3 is TGTGCCAGCAGTTTCCCTCGTACAGGGGGGACCAAAAACATTCAGTACTTC.